This TCR beta chain was documented in a study of blood T cell repertoires in COVID-19. The V gene end was trimmed by 4 bases and the J gene end by 5 bases; junction bases not matched to a gene: 4. The CDR3 has 14 amino acids. Germline V gives CDR1 LNHDA, CDR2 SQIVND (reference sequence). Authors' analysis steps: From reference gene primer amplification, estimates of nucleated cell counts were derived. This table comes from immunoSEQ multiplex PCR, and its TCRdb copy is limited to in-frame clones, with some not included. V, J and clone size derive from that table, while D and trimming were established from the DNA sequence. Of about 98,000 clones in the sample, about nine tenths were seen once.

The chain is built from TRBV19 and TRBJ1-5; 8 bases fit TRBD1. Sequenced: peripheral blood. This TCR came from a man aged 50-59 years with acute or convalescent COVID-19. The chain's CDR3 is CASSTGQDYQPQHF. CDR3 sequence (DNA): TGTGCCAGTAGTACGGGACAGGATTATCAGCCCCAGCATTTT.